This TCR beta chain derives from a study of shared clonotypes between healthy human individuals (dated by TCRdb to the early 2020s). For the study in its entirety: The cohort comprised two women and a few men aged 18 to 49 years. The study deeply sequenced blood TCR repertoires of about 5 healthy adults to estimate repertoire size and the extent of clonotype sharing between individuals. For each donor, CD4 naive and CD4 memory were each run on three plates, CD8 naive on two plates, and CD8 memory on one plate. Leukapheresis yielded between about 0.85 and 9 billion PBMCs per donor. Libraries were prepared and TCR repertoires were sequenced by different laboratories using diverse techniques, in order to increase sequencing depth and limit assay-specific biases. On the study overall, not on this receptor specifically: Pairwise subsampling led to the expectation that sequencing depth would affect the degree of clonotype sharing among donors. Even with the large sequencing depth, rarefaction of the sorted-subset datasets indicated that sequencing was incomplete. Sampling was restricted to blood, and TCR repertoires in tissue are likely to differ from TCR repertoires in blood. Across a few donors, approximately 4.6% of naive CD4, 3% to 4% of naive CD8, 2.3% of memory CD4, and roughly 0.4% of memory CD8 clonotypes were shared. Higher generation probabilities were observed for clonotypes shared by all four sorted-subset donors than for non-shared clonotypes. Estimated clonotype richness was generally larger for naive than for memory subsets. The genetic and exposure-history diversity represented was limited by the small number of donors.

Donors were healthy HIV-negative adults with no recently reported acute infections or vaccinations. Every donor was a Caucasian adult residing in Nashville, Tennessee, USA. CD4+ T cells were enriched by magnetic negative selection, after which naive cells were positively selected on CD45RA and the negative fraction was taken as the memory subset. Blood was collected by leukapheresis, and PBMCs were isolated by Ficoll-Histopaque density gradient centrifugation and then cryopreserved in liquid nitrogen vapor phase. Analytical flow cytometry was used to check the purity and quantity of each magnetically sorted T cell population. Genomic DNA was isolated from each sorted fraction and quantified by UV absorbance on a Nanodrop 2000c. About this clone itself: Its antigen is unknown. No base-level quality is on record; no much larger clone is a single base apart. Other DNA sequences in the sample encode the same CDR3.

Using the deep immunoSEQ assay, multiplex PCR amplified TCR CDR3 regions from genomic DNA. Genomic DNA extracted from each cell subset was distributed evenly over all wells of several immunoSEQ 96-well plates, and each plate served as one replicate. For sorted subsets, each replicate PCR was loaded with 200 ng genomic DNA, equivalent to approximately 33,000 T cell genomes. Purified libraries were measured with a Qubit 3.0 fluorometer, size-checked on a Bioanalyzer 2100, and measured again with the KAPA Library Quantification kit. A separate single-read 150-cycle Illumina NextSeq 550 flow cell was used to sequence each immunoSEQ 96-well plate. Regarding the original processing steps: Because the immunoSEQ output held only junctional sequences and lacked quality scores, the filtering could not match the filtering applied to full-length reads. Sequences were annotated with PyIR, a Python wrapper for IgBLAST v1.9, and V/J genes and CDR3 were assigned using IMGT germline references. Reads were filtered out if the reads had weak V/J assignments (E-value above 1e-6), no CDR3, stop codons, out-of-frame junctions, or ambiguous translated residues. V3J clonotypes were defined as sequences sharing an identical inferred V gene, J gene, and CDR3 amino acid sequence. The percentage overlap between two repertoires was calculated by dividing the number of shared unique clonotypes by the size of the smaller repertoire. RTK rarefaction, the Chao1 estimator, and Recon v2.1 estimates of unobserved clonotypes were used to assess repertoire richness. For all TCRbeta clonotypes obtained by the gDNA method from a handful of donors, generation probabilities were computed with OLGA. As stored in TCRdb, this immuneACCESS dataset retains in-frame rearrangements with V and J assigned. A fraction of the clones does not appear; measured against another copy, unresolved V genes explain less than half of the discrepancy, and the remainder lacks a known reason. V, J and clone size derive from that table, while D and trimming were established from the DNA sequence. The sample table records some 580,000 clones; more than 95% of these occur just once. The ten most abundant clones make up about 0.06% of the sample.

Reading the germline V gene (reference sequence) gives CDR1 LNHDA and CDR2 SQIVND. Measured from the cysteine to the phenylalanine, the CDR3 is 14 residues long. Only the CDR3 part of the read is kept: 42 bases, read in frame from the first base. The junction shows trimming of 3 bases on V and 0 bases on J, plus 6 bases between the germline ends. The V and J genes are TRBV19 and TRBJ1-5, with the D gene call left open. This sequence originates from a woman aged 25 to 39 in good health. The source material was naive CD4+ T cells sorted from blood. Sample cell subset or site, as interpreted from the label and publication: CD45RA+ positively selected. The CDR3 protein sequence reads: CASSITDSNQPQHF. The nucleotides are TGTGCCAGTAGTATTACGGATAGCAATCAGCCCCAGCATTTT.